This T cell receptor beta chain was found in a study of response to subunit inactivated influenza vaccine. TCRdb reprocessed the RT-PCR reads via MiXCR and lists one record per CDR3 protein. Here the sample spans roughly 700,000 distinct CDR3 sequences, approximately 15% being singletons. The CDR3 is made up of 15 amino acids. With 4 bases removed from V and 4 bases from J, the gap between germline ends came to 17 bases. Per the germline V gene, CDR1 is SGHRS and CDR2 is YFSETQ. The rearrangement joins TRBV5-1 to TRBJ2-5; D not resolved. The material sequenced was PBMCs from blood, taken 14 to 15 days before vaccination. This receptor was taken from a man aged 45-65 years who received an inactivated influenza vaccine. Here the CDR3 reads CASSPGGSGGETQYF. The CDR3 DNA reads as TGCGCCAGCAGCCCGGGTGGCTCGGGCGGAGAGACCCAGTACTTC.